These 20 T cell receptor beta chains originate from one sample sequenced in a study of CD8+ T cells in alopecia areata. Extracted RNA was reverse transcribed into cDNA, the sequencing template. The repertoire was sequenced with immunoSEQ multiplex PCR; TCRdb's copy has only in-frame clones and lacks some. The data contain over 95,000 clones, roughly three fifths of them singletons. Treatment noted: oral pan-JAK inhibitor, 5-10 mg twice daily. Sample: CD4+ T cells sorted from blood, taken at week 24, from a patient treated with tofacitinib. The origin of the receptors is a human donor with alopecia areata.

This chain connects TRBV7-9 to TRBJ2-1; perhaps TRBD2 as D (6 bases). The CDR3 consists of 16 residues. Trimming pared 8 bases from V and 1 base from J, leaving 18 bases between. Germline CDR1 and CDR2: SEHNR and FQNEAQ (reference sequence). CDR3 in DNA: TGTGCCAGCGGCCCCTTTAGCGGAATATCCTACAATGAGCAGTTCTTC. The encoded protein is CASGPFSGISYNEQFF.

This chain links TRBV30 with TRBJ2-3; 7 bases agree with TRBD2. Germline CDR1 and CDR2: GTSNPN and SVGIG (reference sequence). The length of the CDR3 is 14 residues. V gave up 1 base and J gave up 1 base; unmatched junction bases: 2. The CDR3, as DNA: TGTGCCTGGAGTGATGGGGGGGGCACAGATACGCAGTATTTT. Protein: CAWSDGGGTDTQYF.

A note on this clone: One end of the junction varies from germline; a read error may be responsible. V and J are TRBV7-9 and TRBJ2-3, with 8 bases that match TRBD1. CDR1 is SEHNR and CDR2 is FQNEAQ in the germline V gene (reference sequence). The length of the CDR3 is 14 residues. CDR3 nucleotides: TGTGCCAGCAGCTCCGGACAGGGCACTGATACGCAGTATTTT. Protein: CASSSGQGTDTQYF.

The CDR3 DNA follows: TGTGCCAGCAGCTTACTTCCGGGGGCTAGCTCCTACAATGAGCAGTTCTTC. Residues: CASSLLPGASSYNEQFF. The V gene is TRBV7-9, the J gene TRBJ2-1, with D possibly being TRBD1 or TRBD2 (6 bases each). The germline CDR1 and CDR2 sequences are SEHNR and FQNEAQ (reference sequence). V gave up 2 bases and J gave up 0 bases, with 14 bases separating them. The CDR3 sequence is 17 residues long.

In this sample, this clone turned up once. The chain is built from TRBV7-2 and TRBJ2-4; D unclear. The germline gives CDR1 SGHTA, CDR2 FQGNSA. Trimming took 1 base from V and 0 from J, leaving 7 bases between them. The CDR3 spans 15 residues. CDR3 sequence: CASSLDRLAKNIQYF. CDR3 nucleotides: TGTGCCAGCAGCTTAGACAGATTAGCCAAAAACATTCAGTACTTC. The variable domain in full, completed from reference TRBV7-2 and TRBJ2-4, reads GAGVSQSPSNKVTEKGKDVELRCDPISGHTALYWYRQSLGQGLEFLIYFQGNSAPDKSGLPSDRFSAERTGGSVSTLTIQRTQQEDSAVYLCASSLDRLAKNIQYFGAGTRLSVL.

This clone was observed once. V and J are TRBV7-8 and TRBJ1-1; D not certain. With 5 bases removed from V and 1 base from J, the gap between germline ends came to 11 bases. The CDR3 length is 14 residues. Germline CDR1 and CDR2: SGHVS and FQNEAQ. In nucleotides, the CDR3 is TGTGCCAGCAGCACGTTCCCAGGGAACACTGAAGCTTTCTTT. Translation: CASSTFPGNTEAFF.

The CDR3 DNA follows: TGCGCCAGCAGCCCCCGGGACAGACCCACTGAAGCTTTCTTT. Protein: CASSPRDRPTEAFF. The chain carries TRBV5-1 and TRBJ1-1; the match to TRBD1 covers 7 bases. The CDR3 is 14 amino acids. Trimming took 4 bases from V and 4 from J; bases not matched to a gene: 7. Germline CDR1 is SGHRS and CDR2 is YFSETQ.

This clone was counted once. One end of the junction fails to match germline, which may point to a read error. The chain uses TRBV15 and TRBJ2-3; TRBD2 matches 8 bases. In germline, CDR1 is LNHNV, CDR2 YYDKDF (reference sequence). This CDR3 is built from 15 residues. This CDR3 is CATSREGTRADTQYF. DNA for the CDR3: TGTGCCACCAGCAGAGAAGGGACTAGGGCAGACACGCAGTATTTT.

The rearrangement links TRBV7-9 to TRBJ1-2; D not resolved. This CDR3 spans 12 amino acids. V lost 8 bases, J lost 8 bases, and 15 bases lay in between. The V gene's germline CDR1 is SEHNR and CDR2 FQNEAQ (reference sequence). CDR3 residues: CASAPEVLGYTF. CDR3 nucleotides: TGTGCCAGCGCCCCTGAGGTGTTAGGCTACACCTTC.

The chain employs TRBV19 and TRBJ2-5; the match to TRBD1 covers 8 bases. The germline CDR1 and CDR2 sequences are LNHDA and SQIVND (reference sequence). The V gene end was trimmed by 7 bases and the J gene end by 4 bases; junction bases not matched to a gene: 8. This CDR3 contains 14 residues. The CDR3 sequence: CASTLTGGGETQYF. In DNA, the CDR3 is TGTGCCAGTACGTTAACAGGGGGTGGAGAGACCCAGTACTTC. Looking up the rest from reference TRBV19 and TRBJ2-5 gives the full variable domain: DGGITQSPKYLFRKEGQNVTLSCEQNLNHDAMYWYRQDPGQGLRLIYYSQIVNDFQKGDIAEGYSVSREKKESFPLTVTSAQKNPTAFYLCASTLTGGGETQYFGPGTRLLVL.

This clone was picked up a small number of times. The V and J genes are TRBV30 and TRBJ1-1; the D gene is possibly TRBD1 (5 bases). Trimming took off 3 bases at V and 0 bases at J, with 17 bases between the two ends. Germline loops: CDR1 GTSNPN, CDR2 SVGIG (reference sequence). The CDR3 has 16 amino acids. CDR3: CAWRWVSGRMNTEAFF. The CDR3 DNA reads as TGTGCCTGGAGGTGGGTTTCGGGACGAATGAACACTGAAGCTTTCTTT.

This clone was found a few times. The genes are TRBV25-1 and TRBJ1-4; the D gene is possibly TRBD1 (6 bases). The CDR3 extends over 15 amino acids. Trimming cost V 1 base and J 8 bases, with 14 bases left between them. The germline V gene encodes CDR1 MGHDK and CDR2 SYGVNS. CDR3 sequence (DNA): TGTGCCAGCAGTGAATCCCCGACAGGTGGCGAAAAACTGTTTTTT. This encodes CASSESPTGGEKLFF.

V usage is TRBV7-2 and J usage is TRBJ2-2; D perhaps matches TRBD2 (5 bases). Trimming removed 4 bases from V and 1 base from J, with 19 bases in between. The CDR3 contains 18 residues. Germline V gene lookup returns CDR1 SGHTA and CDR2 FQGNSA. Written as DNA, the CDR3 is TGTGCCAGCAGCTCTCAACCGGGAAAATGGGGGAACACCGGGGAGCTGTTTTTT. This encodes CASSSQPGKWGNTGELFF.

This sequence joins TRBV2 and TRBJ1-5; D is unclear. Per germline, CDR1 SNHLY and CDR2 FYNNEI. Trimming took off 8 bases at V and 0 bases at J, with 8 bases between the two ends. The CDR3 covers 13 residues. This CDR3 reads CASGLYSNQPQHF. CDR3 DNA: TGTGCCAGCGGACTCTATAGCAATCAGCCCCAGCATTTT.

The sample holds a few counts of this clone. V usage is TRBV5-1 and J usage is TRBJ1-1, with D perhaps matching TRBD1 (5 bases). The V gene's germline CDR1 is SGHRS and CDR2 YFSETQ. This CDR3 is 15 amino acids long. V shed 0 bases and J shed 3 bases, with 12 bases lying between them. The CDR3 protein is CASSLGSGDHTEAFF. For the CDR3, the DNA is TGCGCCAGCAGCTTGGGGTCTGGGGACCACACTGAAGCTTTCTTT.

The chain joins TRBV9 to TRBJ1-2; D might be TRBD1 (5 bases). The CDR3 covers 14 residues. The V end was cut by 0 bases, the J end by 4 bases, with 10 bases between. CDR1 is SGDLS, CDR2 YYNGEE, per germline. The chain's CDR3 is CASSVVAGSYGYTF. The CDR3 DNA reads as TGTGCCAGCAGCGTAGTAGCAGGGTCCTATGGCTACACCTTC.

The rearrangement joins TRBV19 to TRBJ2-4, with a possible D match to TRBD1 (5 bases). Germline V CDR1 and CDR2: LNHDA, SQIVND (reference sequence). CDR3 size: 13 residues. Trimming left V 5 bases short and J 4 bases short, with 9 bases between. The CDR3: CASSFDRKNIQYF. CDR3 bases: TGTGCCAGTAGTTTCGACAGAAAAAACATTCAGTACTTC.

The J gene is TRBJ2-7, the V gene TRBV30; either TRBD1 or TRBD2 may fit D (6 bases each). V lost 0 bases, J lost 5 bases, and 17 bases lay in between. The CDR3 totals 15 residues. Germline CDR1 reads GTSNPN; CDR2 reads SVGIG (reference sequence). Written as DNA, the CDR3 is TGTGCCTGGAGTGTACGAGGCAGGGGAGGCCACGAGCAGTACTTC. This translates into CAWSVRGRGGHEQYF.

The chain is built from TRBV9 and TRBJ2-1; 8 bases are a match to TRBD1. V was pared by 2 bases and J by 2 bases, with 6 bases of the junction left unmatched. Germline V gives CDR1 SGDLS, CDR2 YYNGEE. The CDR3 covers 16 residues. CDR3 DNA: TGTGCCAGCAGCGTCCTGGGCAGGGGGCCCTACAATGAGCAGTTCTTC. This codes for CASSVLGRGPYNEQFF.

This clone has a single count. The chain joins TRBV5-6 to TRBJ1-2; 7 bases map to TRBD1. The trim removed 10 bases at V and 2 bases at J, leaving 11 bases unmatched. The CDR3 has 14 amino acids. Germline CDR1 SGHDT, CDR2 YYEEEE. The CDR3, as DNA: TGTGCCGGCCGACAGGGACCACAGAACTATGGCTACACCTTC. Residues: CAGRQGPQNYGYTF.